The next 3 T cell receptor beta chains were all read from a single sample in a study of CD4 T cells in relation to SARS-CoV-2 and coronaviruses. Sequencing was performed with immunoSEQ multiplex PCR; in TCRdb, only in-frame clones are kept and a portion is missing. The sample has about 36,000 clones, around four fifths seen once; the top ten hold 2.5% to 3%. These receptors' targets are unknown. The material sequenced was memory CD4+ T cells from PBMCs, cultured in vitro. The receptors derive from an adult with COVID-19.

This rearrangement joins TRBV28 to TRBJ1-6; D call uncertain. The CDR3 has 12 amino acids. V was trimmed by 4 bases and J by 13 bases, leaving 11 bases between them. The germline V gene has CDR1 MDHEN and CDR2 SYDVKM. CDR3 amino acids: CASSSGSVPLHF. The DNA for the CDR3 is TGTGCCAGCAGTTCGGGTTCCGTTCCCCTCCACTTT. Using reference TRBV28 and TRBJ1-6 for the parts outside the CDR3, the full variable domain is DVKVTQSSRYLVKRTGEKVFLECVQDMDHENMFWYRQDPGLGLRLIYFSYDVKMKEKGDIPEGYSVSREKKERFSLILESASTNQTSMYLCASSSGSVPLHFGNGTRLTVT.

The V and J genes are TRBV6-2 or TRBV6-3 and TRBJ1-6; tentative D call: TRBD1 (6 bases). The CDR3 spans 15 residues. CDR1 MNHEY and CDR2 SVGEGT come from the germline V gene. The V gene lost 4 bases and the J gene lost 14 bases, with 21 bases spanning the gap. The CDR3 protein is CASSSPGDSGFTLHF. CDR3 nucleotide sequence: TGTGCCAGCAGTTCACCAGGGGATTCGGGCTTCACCCTCCACTTT.

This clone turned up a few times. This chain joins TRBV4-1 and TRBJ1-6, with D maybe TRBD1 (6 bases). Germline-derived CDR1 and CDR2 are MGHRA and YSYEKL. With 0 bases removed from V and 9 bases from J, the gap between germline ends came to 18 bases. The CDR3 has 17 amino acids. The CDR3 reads CASSQDIRREGVSPLHF. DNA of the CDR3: TGCGCCAGCAGCCAAGATATTAGGCGGGAGGGGGTTTCACCCCTCCACTTT.